This note documents a single T cell receptor (beta chain) sequence. The data originate from a study of blood T cell repertoires in COVID-19. Study-wide context: Italy, Spain and the United States were the sources of the convalescent and acute COVID-19 samples. PBMCs, B-cell-depleted T cells, or T cells provided the cDNA or gDNA that made up the material.

In the original workflow: Quantification of nucleated cells was approximated via reference gene primer amplification. TCRdb's copy holds only in-frame clones and misses some; the assay was immunoSEQ multiplex PCR. D and trimming come from the DNA, and the V and J calls and clone size come from that table. The sample shows around 100,000 clones, around four fifths of them seen only once. Trimming pared 4 bases from V and 10 bases from J, leaving 10 bases between. Germline V gene lookup returns CDR1 MDHEN and CDR2 SYDVKM. The CDR3 is 11 residues long. Sequenced sample: peripheral blood. The sequence derives from an older man with acute or convalescent COVID-19. The genes are TRBV28 and TRBJ1-1; D remains ambiguous. CDR3 protein: CASSSTVGAFF. The CDR3 nucleotides are TGTGCCAGCAGTTCCACAGTGGGAGCTTTCTTT.